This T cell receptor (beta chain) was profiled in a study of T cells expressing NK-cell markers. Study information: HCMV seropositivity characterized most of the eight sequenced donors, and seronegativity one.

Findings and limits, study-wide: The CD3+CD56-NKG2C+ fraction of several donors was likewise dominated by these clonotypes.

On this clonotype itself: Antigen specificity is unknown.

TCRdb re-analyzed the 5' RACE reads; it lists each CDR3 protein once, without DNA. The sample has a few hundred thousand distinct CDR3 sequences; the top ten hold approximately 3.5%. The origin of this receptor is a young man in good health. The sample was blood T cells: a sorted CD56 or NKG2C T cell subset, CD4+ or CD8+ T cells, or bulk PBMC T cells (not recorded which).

The CDR3 loop reads CASSLVEGLVYGYTF. The chain couples TRBV5-1 to TRBJ1-2. CDR3 length equals 15 residues. The V gene's germline CDR1 is SGHRS and CDR2 YFSETQ.